This record concerns one TCR beta chain sequence. This entry is derived from a study of blood T cell repertoires in COVID-19. About the research overall: T cells, B-cell-depleted T cells, or PBMCs supplied cDNA or gDNA.

The CDR3 has 16 amino acids. With 2 bases clipped from V and 0 bases from J, the junction kept 3 bases outside the gene matches. Germline CDR1 is MDHEN and CDR2 is SYDVKM. In the original workflow: Estimation of nucleated cell counts relied on the amplification of reference gene primers. Only in-frame clones appear in the TCRdb table, and some are missing; sequencing was by immunoSEQ multiplex PCR. That table gives V, J and clone size, and the DNA gave D and trimming. The table records 300,000 to 350,000 clones, approximately 91% of them present only once. Grouping used clinical history reported by participants in a survey and questionnaire. Up to 2 weeks before entering the study, exposed participants had met a COVID-19 case.

The receptor comes from a woman younger than 45 who had been exposed to COVID-19. The sequenced sample was PBMCs or T cells enriched from blood (not recorded which). The rearrangement uses TRBV28 and TRBJ2-3, with 9 bases aligning to TRBD2. The CDR3 sequence: CASSLGLAGSTDTQYF. Here the CDR3 DNA reads TGTGCCAGCAGTTTAGGGCTAGCGGGAAGCACAGATACGCAGTATTTT.